This T cell receptor (beta chain) was identified during a study of T cell responses to AZD1222 COVID-19 vaccine. Study outcomes and limitations: Unmutated variant regions are reportedly the target of nearly half of TCRs that are spike-specific.

Germline V gene lookup returns CDR1 LNHDA and CDR2 SQIVND (reference sequence). The CDR3 runs 13 residues. V was clipped by 6 bases and J by 5 bases; unmatched bases: 3. The method was immunoSEQ multiplex PCR; TCRdb's version includes in-frame clones alone and lacks a portion of them. The profile shows under 150,000 clones, over 90% of them singletons. This clone was counted once. Its specificity is not known. Sequencing used peripheral blood, obtained on day 0 of AZD1222 vaccination. This TCR was sampled from an adult in good health. The chain has TRBV19 and TRBJ1-1; 10 bases align to TRBD1. Here the CDR3 DNA reads TGTGCCAGTAGGACAGGGGGCACGACTGAAGCTTTCTTT. Translation: CASRTGGTTEAFF. The full variable domain, rest sourced from reference TRBV19 and TRBJ1-1, is DGGITQSPKYLFRKEGQNVTLSCEQNLNHDAMYWYRQDPGQGLRLIYYSQIVNDFQKGDIAEGYSVSREKKESFPLTVTSAQKNPTAFYLCASRTGGTTEAFFGQGTRLTVV.